The clone carrying this TCR beta chain was detected only a few times. The antigen is unknown. The CDR3 contains 11 residues. The V gene's germline CDR1 is MNHNY and CDR2 SVGAGI (reference sequence). The V and J ends lost 8 bases and 12 bases, in that order; junction bases with no gene match: 8. Cell sorting via CD45RO/CCR7/CD25/CD127/CD95/CD27 was performed to obtain CD4+ naive, central memory, regulatory and stem cell-like memory cells. The whole isolated RNA underwent reverse transcription, so sequencing captured expressed TCRB transcripts. Deep immunoSEQ sequencing covered naive, central memory and regulatory T cell samples. Data came from immunoSEQ multiplex PCR; TCRdb stores just in-frame clones and leaves some out. In the table there are a few hundred thousand clones, roughly 12% of which are singletons. The data derive from a study of beta chain features in type 1 diabetes. Overall study results and limits: High TCR expression in some cells could lead to their over-representation in cDNA sequencing. There was a moderate but significant shortening of TCRB CDR3s in all four CD4+ subsets of Type 1 diabetes patients.

The clonotype comes from a woman under 30 with type 1 diabetes. Material: naive CD4+ T cells from blood. V and J are TRBV6-6 and TRBJ2-3; 7 bases match TRBD1. In DNA, the CDR3 is TGTGCCAGCGAAGGGACAGTGCAACAGTATTTT. It is translated as CASEGTVQQYF.